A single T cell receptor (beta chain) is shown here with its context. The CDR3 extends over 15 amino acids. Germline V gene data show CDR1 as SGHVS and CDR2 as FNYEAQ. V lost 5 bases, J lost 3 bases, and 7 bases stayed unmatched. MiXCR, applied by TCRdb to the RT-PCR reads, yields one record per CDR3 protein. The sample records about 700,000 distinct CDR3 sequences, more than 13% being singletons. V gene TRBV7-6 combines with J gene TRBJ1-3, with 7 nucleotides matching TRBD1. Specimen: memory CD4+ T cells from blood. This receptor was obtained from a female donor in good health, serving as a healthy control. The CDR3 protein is CASSTGTGVGNTIYF. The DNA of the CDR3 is TGTGCCAGCAGCACCGGTACAGGGGTTGGAAACACCATATATTTT.